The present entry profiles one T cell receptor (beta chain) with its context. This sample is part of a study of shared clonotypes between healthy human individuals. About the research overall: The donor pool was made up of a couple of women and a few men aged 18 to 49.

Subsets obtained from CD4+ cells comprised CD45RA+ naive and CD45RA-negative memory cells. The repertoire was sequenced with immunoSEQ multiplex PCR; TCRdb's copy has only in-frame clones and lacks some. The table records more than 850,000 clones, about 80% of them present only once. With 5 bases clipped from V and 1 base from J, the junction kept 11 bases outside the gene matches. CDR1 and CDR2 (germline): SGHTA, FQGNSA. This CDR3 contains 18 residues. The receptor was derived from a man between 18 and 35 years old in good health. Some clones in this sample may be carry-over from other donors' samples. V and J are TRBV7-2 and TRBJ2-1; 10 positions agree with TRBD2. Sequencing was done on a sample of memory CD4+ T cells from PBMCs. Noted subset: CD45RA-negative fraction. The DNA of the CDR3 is TGTGCCAGCAGCGCCGGCCCTAGCGGGAGTTCTTCCTACAATGAGCAGTTCTTC. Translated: CASSAGPSGSSSYNEQFF.